The clone carrying this T cell receptor (beta chain) was seen more than once but under ten times. Its specificity is unknown. This entry comes from a study of T cells after yellow fever vaccination. Whole-study findings and limits: Researchers cautioned that FACS-sorted repertoires could harbor abundant clonotypes contaminating from the bulk population.

The TCR cDNA carried a universal primer site and UMIs from 5'RACE template switching. MiXCR, applied by TCRdb to the 5' RACE reads, yields one record per CDR3 protein. The sample contains approximately 110,000 distinct CDR3 sequences, 7.4% of which appear only once. The germline V gene has CDR1 SGDLS and CDR2 YYNGEE. CDR3 length equals 18 residues. V gave up 3 bases and J gave up 2 bases, with 23 bases separating them. The V call is TRBV9, the J call TRBJ2-5; perhaps TRBD2 as D (5 bases). This sample comprised CD4+ T cells sorted from PBMCs, obtained more than 8 days after the first yellow fever vaccination. This sequence was found in a man aged 18 to 29 who received the YFV17D yellow fever vaccine. This CDR3 is CASSASPGLGPRQETQYF. CDR3 coding DNA: TGTGCCAGCAGCGCAAGCCCCGGACTTGGACCGCGTCAAGAGACCCAGTACTTC.